One and the same sample provided the 21 T cell receptor beta chains below, sequenced in a study of shared clonotypes between healthy human individuals. Sequencing used immunoSEQ multiplex PCR; TCRdb keeps in-frame clones, though not all of them. The sample has over 1.5 million clones; 95% to 99% are singletons. The sample comprised naive CD4+ T cells sorted from blood. Subset indicated: CD45RA+ positively selected. The receptors derive from a man aged 30 to 39 in good health.

J is TRBJ2-2 and V is TRBV5-5, with D possibly matching TRBD2 (5 bases). The CDR3 totals 15 residues. Germline assignment: CDR1 SGHKS and CDR2 YYEKEE (reference sequence). V lost 4 bases and J 0 bases, leaving 10 bases between the germline ends. CDR3 DNA sequence: TGTGCCAGCAGCCGCCGGGATCCGAACACCGGGGAGCTGTTTTTT. Amino acid sequence: CASSRRDPNTGELFF.

J is TRBJ1-1 and V is TRBV9, with TRBD1 identical over 8 bases. Trimming removed 0 bases from V and 0 bases from J; junction bases left unmatched: 7. Germline CDR1 reads SGDLS; CDR2 reads YYNGEE. This CDR3 comprises 17 residues. The DNA of the CDR3 is TGTGCCAGCAGCGTAGTCAGGACAGGGTTTTTGAACACTGAAGCTTTCTTT. It yields the protein CASSVVRTGFLNTEAFF.

The gene calls are TRBV5-4 and TRBJ2-3; TRBD2 aligns across 11 bases. The ends lost 3 bases at V and 3 bases at J; junction bases unmatched: 0. The CDR3 covers 14 residues. Germline values: CDR1 SGHNT, CDR2 YYREEE (reference sequence). CDR3 sequence reads: CASSSSGRTDTQYF. CDR3 DNA sequence: TGTGCCAGCAGCTCTAGCGGGAGGACAGATACGCAGTATTTT.

The rearrangement joins TRBV15 to TRBJ2-2; D might be TRBD1 (6 bases). The CDR3 spans 16 residues. V was trimmed by 5 bases and J by 6 bases, leaving 19 bases between them. Germline CDR1 reads LNHNV; CDR2 reads YYDKDF (reference sequence). CDR3 residues: CATSSRGGRVPGELFF. DNA for the CDR3: TGTGCCACCAGCTCCCGAGGGGGACGTGTTCCCGGGGAGCTGTTTTTT.

The V call is TRBV7-8, the J call TRBJ2-1; D remains ambiguous. The CDR3 runs 12 residues. Deletions cut 1 base from V and 9 bases from J, with 7 bases between. Germline V gene sequence: CDR1 SGHVS, CDR2 FQNEAQ. The DNA for the CDR3 is TGTGCCAGCAGCTTAGAAAGGTCTGAGCAGTTCTTC. Translation: CASSLERSEQFF.

V usage is TRBV7-8 and J usage is TRBJ2-1, with D perhaps TRBD2 (5 bases). The V gene's germline CDR1 is SGHVS and CDR2 FQNEAQ. The V end was cut by 3 bases, the J end by 4 bases, with 7 bases between. The CDR3 sequence is 13 residues long. CDR3: CASSFRLYNEQFF. CDR3 in DNA: TGTGCCAGCAGCTTTAGACTATACAATGAGCAGTTCTTC. Based on the CDR3 plus reference TRBV7-8 and TRBJ2-1, the full variable domain is GAGVSQSPRYKVAKRGQDVALRCDPISGHVSLFWYQQALGQGPEFLTYFQNEAQLDKSGLPSDRFFAERPEGSVSTLKIQRTQQEDSAVYLCASSFRLYNEQFFGPGTRLTVL.

The V gene is TRBV7-9, the J gene TRBJ2-7, with 11 bases identical to TRBD1. The trim removed 5 bases at V and 6 bases at J, leaving 6 bases unmatched. This CDR3 region has 14 residues. The germline CDR1 and CDR2 sequences are SEHNR and FQNEAQ (reference sequence). CDR3 DNA: TGTGCCAGCAGCCTAGGGACAGGGGGACTCGAGCAGTACTTC. Encoded protein: CASSLGTGGLEQYF.

The chain employs TRBV7-9 and TRBJ2-3; no clear D gene. Germline V gene sequence: CDR1 SEHNR, CDR2 FQNEAQ (reference sequence). This CDR3 contains 15 residues. V dropped 1 base and J dropped 0 bases, with 8 bases sitting between them. The CDR3: CASSLVGDSTDTQYF. In DNA form, the CDR3 reads TGTGCCAGCAGCTTAGTTGGCGATAGCACAGATACGCAGTATTTT.

The chain couples TRBV19 to TRBJ2-4; D is undetermined. Germline assignment: CDR1 LNHDA and CDR2 SQIVND (reference sequence). V shed 7 bases and J shed 6 bases, with 10 bases lying between them. The CDR3 consists of 12 residues. Written as DNA, the CDR3 is TGTGCCAGTACCGACCTTGGAAACATTCAGTACTTC. Translation gives CASTDLGNIQYF.

Concerning this clone itself: Other DNA sequences in this sample translate to the same CDR3. The rearrangement uses TRBV18 and TRBJ2-5; TRBD2 aligns across 7 bases. CDR3 length equals 13 residues. The J segment lost 3 bases and the V segment lost 3 bases, leaving 1 base of the junction unmatched. Germline CDR1 is KGHSH and CDR2 is LQKENI. This CDR3 is CASSPGGEETQYF. The CDR3 coding sequence is TGTGCCAGCTCACCTGGGGGGGAAGAGACCCAGTACTTC.

Concerning this clone: This CDR3 is also generated by other DNA sequences in the sample. V is TRBV5-1 and J is TRBJ2-5; the D is unclear. CDR3 length equals 14 residues. The V and J ends lost 0 bases and 3 bases respectively, with 9 bases between them. Germline assignment: CDR1 SGHRS and CDR2 YFSETQ. The CDR3 sequence is CASSLDTGEETQYF. The CDR3, as DNA: TGCGCCAGCAGCTTGGACACCGGAGAAGAGACCCAGTACTTC.

This clone was seen just once. This sequence joins TRBV10-1 and TRBJ2-7, with 8 bases identical to TRBD2. Looked up from germline, CDR1 is WNHNN and CDR2 is SYGVQD (reference sequence). The CDR3 has 15 residues. The V gene end was trimmed by 2 bases and the J gene end by 4 bases; junction bases not matched to a gene: 7. This CDR3 reads CASSETGTRGYEQYF. The CDR3, as DNA: TGCGCCAGCAGTGAGACCGGGACTAGGGGGTACGAGCAGTACTTC.

This sequence joins TRBV5-1 and TRBJ1-5; 7 positions match TRBD1. CDR3 length equals 13 residues. J was trimmed by 5 bases and V by 5 bases; bases with no gene match: 4. Germline CDR1 reads SGHRS; CDR2 reads YFSETQ. The CDR3, as DNA: TGCGCCAGCAGGATAGACAGGGATCAGCCCCAGCATTTT. Translated: CASRIDRDQPQHF. The variable domain in full, completed from reference TRBV5-1 and TRBJ1-5, reads KAGVTQTPRYLIKTRGQQVTLSCSPISGHRSVSWYQQTPGQGLQFLFEYFSETQRNKGNFPGRFSGRQFSNSRSEMNVSTLELGDSALYLCASRIDRDQPQHFGDGTRLSIL.

The V and J genes are TRBV5-6 and TRBJ2-3; D remains ambiguous. The V end was cut by 4 bases, the J end by 3 bases, with 15 bases between. Germline V lookup: CDR1 SGHDT, CDR2 YYEEEE. The CDR3 spans 15 residues. The CDR3 DNA reads TGTGCCAGCAGCATACGTCTCTCCGGTACAGATACGCAGTATTTT. It is translated as CASSIRLSGTDTQYF.

V is TRBV2 and J is TRBJ2-7; TRBD2 is a possible D gene (5 bases). Trimming removed 3 bases at V and 2 bases at J, with 5 bases between. The CDR3 totals 12 residues. The V gene's germline CDR1 is SNHLY and CDR2 FYNNEI. The CDR3, as DNA: TGTGCCAGCAGTGAGGAGGCCTACGAGCAGTACTTC. Translating it yields CASSEEAYEQYF.

Turning to this clone: The identical CDR3 is also encoded by other nucleotide sequences in the sample. The V and J genes are TRBV7-2 and TRBJ2-5, with D hard to call. This CDR3 is 11 amino acids long. Germline V gene sequence: CDR1 SGHTA, CDR2 FQGNSA. V was shortened by 5 bases and J by 1 base, with 2 bases between the two germline ends. Here the CDR3 DNA reads TGTGCCAGCAGCCCCCAAGAGACCCAGTACTTC. This encodes CASSPQETQYF.

The chain carries TRBV14 and TRBJ2-7, with D perhaps matching TRBD1 (6 bases). V was shortened by 4 bases and J by 6 bases, with 22 bases between the two germline ends. The CDR3 consists of 16 residues. From germline, CDR1 is SGHDN and CDR2 FVKESK. The CDR3 region has the DNA TGTGCCAGCAGCCGAAAAGTCCGGGACACCGGCGGCGAGCAGTACTTC. Translating it yields CASSRKVRDTGGEQYF.

The V gene is TRBV7-9, the J gene TRBJ2-1; 12 bases line up with TRBD2. The CDR3 runs 16 residues. The V and J ends lost 4 bases and 5 bases, in that order; junction bases with no gene match: 6. Germline V gene sequence: CDR1 SEHNR, CDR2 FQNEAQ (reference sequence). The CDR3 spells CASSWASGRAHNEQFF. DNA for the CDR3: TGTGCCAGCAGCTGGGCTAGCGGGAGGGCTCACAATGAGCAGTTCTTC. Complete variable domain (other parts from reference TRBV7-9 and TRBJ2-1): DTGVSQNPRHKITKRGQNVTFRCDPISEHNRLYWYRQTLGQGPEFLTYFQNEAQLEKSRLLSDRFSAERPKGSFSTLEIQRTEQGDSAMYLCASSWASGRAHNEQFFGPGTRLTVL.

The chain combines TRBV28 with TRBJ2-7; the match to TRBD2 covers 9 bases. V lost 7 bases, J lost 4 bases, and 17 bases stayed unmatched. There are 17 residues in the CDR3. Germline loops: CDR1 MDHEN, CDR2 SYDVKM. CDR3 residues: CASMKGLAGRTVYEQYF. CDR3 DNA sequence: TGTGCCAGCATGAAGGGGCTAGCGGGGAGGACGGTATACGAGCAGTACTTC.

This clone was observed once. The J gene is TRBJ2-3, the V gene TRBV7-2; D gene ambiguous. Germline V gives CDR1 SGHTA, CDR2 FQGNSA. This CDR3 has 14 amino acids. The ends were cut back, 2 bases at V and 5 bases at J, with 11 bases in the middle. CDR3 loop: CASSLLDDRDTQYF. The CDR3, as DNA: TGTGCCAGCAGCTTACTGGACGATCGAGATACGCAGTATTTT.

The rearrangement joins TRBV30 to TRBJ1-5; D possibly corresponds to TRBD1 (5 bases). The CDR3 has 14 amino acids. Germline V CDR1 and CDR2: GTSNPN, SVGIG (reference sequence). V was cut by 2 bases and J by 6 bases, with 14 bases left in between. CDR3 sequence reads: CAWSPGVGGQPQHF. The CDR3, as DNA: TGTGCCTGGAGTCCGGGTGTTGGGGGTCAGCCCCAGCATTTT.